This paragraph reports one T cell receptor (beta chain). The record originates from a study of blood T cell repertoires in COVID-19. Study summary: PBMCs, B-cell-depleted T cells, or T cells were the source of the cDNA or gDNA that made up the material.

Under the authors' procedure: Amplification of reference gene primers provided the estimated nucleated cell counts. Sequenced by immunoSEQ multiplex PCR; TCRdb stores in-frame clones only, minus some. Clonal size and the V and J genes are those of that table, whereas D and trimming came from the DNA. This sample has 120,000 to 150,000 clones, with approximately 83% found just once. The germline V gene has CDR1 SGHTS and CDR2 YDEGEE. The CDR3 consists of 15 residues. V was shortened by 1 base and J by 5 bases, with 15 bases between the two germline ends. The sample was peripheral blood. This sequence was found in a human donor in a cohort sampled during active COVID-19. This rearrangement joins TRBV5-8 to TRBJ1-1, with TRBD1 as a possible D gene (6 bases). Here the CDR3 DNA reads TGTGCCAGCAGCTTGTACGGAGGGAGGGGGACTGAAGCTTTCTTT. This gives the protein CASSLYGGRGTEAFF.